This T cell receptor beta chain is from a study of beta chain features in type 1 diabetes. The authors reverse transcribed all of the isolated RNA, so sequencing captured expressed TCRB transcripts. Profiled with immunoSEQ multiplex PCR; TCRdb holds only in-frame clones, not every one. The sample yields hundreds of thousands of clones, roughly 16% seen once. CDR3 length: 15 residues. Germline V CDR1 and CDR2: MNHEY, SMNVEV (reference sequence). The J segment lost 2 bases and the V segment lost 3 bases, leaving 7 bases of the junction unmatched. The rearrangement links TRBV27 to TRBJ2-7; 7 positions agree with TRBD1. The TCR comes from a woman aged 18-29 years in good health. Sequenced sample: naive CD4+ T cells from blood. CDR3 protein: CASSFIGGATYEQYF. The CDR3 DNA is TGTGCCAGCAGTTTTATAGGGGGCGCGACCTACGAGCAGTACTTC.